What follows describes a single TCR beta chain. TCRdb's table, derived via immunoSEQ multiplex PCR, lists solely in-frame clones and lacks some. The sample consists of some 110,000 clones, more than 85% of them appearing once. CDR1 LGHNT and CDR2 FRNRAP come from the germline V gene. CDR3 length equals 18 residues. V was pared by 5 bases and J by 1 base, with 9 bases of the junction left unmatched. This sample is part of a study of T cell changes during pregnancy in multiple sclerosis. The chain combines TRBV12-5 with TRBJ2-6; 9 bases are shared with TRBD1. The TCR was taken from a female donor with multiple sclerosis, enrolled in a pregnancy study. The material sequenced was peripheral blood, taken in the third trimester of pregnancy. CDR3 nucleotide sequence: TGTGCTAGTGGTGGGTACAGGGGGCGCAGATCTGGGGCCAACGTCCTGACTTTC. This codes for CASGGYRGRRSGANVLTF.